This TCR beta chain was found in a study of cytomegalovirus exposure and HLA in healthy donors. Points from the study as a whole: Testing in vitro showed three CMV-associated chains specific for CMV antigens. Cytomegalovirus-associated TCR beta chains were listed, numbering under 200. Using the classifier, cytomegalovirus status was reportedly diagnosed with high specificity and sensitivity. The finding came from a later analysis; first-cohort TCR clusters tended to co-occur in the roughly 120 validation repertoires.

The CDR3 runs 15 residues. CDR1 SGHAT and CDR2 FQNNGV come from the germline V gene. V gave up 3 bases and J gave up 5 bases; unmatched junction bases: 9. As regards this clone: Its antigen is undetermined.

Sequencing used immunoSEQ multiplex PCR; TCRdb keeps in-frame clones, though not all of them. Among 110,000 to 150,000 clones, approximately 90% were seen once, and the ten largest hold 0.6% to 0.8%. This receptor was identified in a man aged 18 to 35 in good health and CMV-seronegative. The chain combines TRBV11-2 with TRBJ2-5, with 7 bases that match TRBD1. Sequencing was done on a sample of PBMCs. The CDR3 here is CASSFGTRGRETQYF. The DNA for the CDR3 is TGTGCCAGCAGCTTTGGGACGAGGGGGCGGGAGACCCAGTACTTC.